The subject of this entry is one TCR beta chain. This sample stems from a study of blood T cell repertoires in COVID-19. About the research overall: T cells, B-cell-depleted T cells, or PBMCs supplied cDNA or gDNA.

TCRdb's copy holds only in-frame clones and misses some; the assay was immunoSEQ multiplex PCR. The table includes some 400,000 clones, approximately 89% detected once. The cohort comprised adults aged about 18 to 89 years residing in 24 US areas. Participants' reported clinical history set cohort assignment. Trimming cost V 4 bases and J 2 bases, with 12 bases left between them. Germline values: CDR1 SGHDN, CDR2 FVKESK. The CDR3 extends over 15 amino acids. This receptor was taken from a woman aged 25 to 39 who had recovered from COVID-19. The specimen sequenced was PBMCs or T cells enriched from blood (not recorded which). The chain has TRBV14 and TRBJ1-3; D not certain. CDR3 loop: CASSRVAGAGNTIYF. The CDR3 nucleotides are TGTGCCAGCAGCCGGGTGGCGGGTGCTGGAAACACCATATATTTT.